The 2 T cell receptor beta chains below come from one sample, sequenced in a study of metastatic and nonmetastatic thyroid tumors. TCRdb reprocessed the PCR reads via MiXCR. The sample shows 30,000 to 40,000 clones, roughly 12% of them seen only once. Not a single patient had been given any form of treatment at any point before undergoing thyroid surgery. Sequencing was carried out using blood. The receptors shown here come from a female donor with papillary thyroid cancer or a benign thyroid nodule (not recorded which). Some clones in this sample may be carry-over from other donors' samples.

This clone came up a few times. A much larger clone is a single base away; this may be a read error. V is TRBV11-2 and J is TRBJ2-3, with a possible D match to TRBD2 (5 bases). This CDR3 region has 14 residues. Germline CDR1 SGHAT, CDR2 FQNNGV. The CDR3 protein is CASSLTKGTDTQYF. In DNA form, the CDR3 reads TGTGCCAGCAGCTTGACTAAGGGCACGGATACGCAGTATTTT.

This clone occurred many times. The V call is TRBV10-2, the J call TRBJ2-2, with 7 bases fitting TRBD1. The CDR3 length is 14 residues. The germline gives CDR1 WSHSY, CDR2 SAAADI. V dropped 6 bases and J dropped 6; count of bases not matched to a gene: 7. The CDR3 DNA reads TGCGCCAGCAGCGAGATACAGGGGCCCGGGGAGCTGTTTTTT. This sequence encodes CASSEIQGPGELFF.